This T cell receptor beta chain derives from a study of blood T cell repertoires in COVID-19. Study-wide context: The United States, Italy and Spain supplied acute and convalescent COVID-19 samples.

Authors' methods: The assay estimated nucleated cells by amplifying reference gene primers. Profiled with immunoSEQ multiplex PCR; TCRdb holds only in-frame clones, not every one. V and J calls plus clone size are reproduced from that table; the DNA served to infer D and trimming. The table lists fewer than 350,000 clones, 85% of them singletons. In terms of age and location, participants ranged from roughly 18 to 90 years and lived in 24 US areas. Which cohort a participant joined came from the clinical history participants gave. This clone was recorded only once. The V gene's germline CDR1 is SGHDT and CDR2 YYEEEE. The CDR3 has 16 amino acids. Trimming removed 4 bases at V and 0 bases at J, with 16 bases between.

The TCR originated in a woman aged 25 to 45 who had been exposed to COVID-19. V is TRBV5-6 and J is TRBJ2-5; no definite D call. Source material: PBMCs or T cells enriched from blood (not recorded which). The CDR3 is CASSSDIQLYQETQYF. CDR3 in DNA: TGTGCCAGCAGCAGTGATATACAGTTGTACCAAGAGACCCAGTACTTC.